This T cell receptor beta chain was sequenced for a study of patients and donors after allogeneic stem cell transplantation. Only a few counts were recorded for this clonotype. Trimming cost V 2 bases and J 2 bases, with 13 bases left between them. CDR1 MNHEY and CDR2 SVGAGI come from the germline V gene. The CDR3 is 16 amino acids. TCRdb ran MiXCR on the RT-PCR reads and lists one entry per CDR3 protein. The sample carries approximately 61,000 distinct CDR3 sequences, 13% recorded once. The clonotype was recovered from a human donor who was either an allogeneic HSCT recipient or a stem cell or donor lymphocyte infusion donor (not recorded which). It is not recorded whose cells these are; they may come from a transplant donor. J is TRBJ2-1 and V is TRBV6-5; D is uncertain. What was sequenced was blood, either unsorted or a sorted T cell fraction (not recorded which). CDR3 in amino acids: CASSYDGGRTYNEQFF. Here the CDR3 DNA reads TGTGCCAGCAGTTACGATGGCGGCCGTACCTACAATGAGCAGTTCTTC.